This T cell receptor (beta chain) was identified in a study of T cells in severe cutaneous drug reactions (dated by TCRdb to about 2019). Notes on the research overall: Between the early 2010s and the late 2010s, patients were recruited from Taiwan, Thailand and a European registry network. The Naranjo algorithm and the ALDEN drug causality algorithm were used to assign the culprit drug. Enrollment was limited to patients whose SJS/TEN or DRESS diagnosis was probable or definite according to RegiSCAR criteria. Single-cell sequencing, quantitative PCR validation, functional assays and transgenic mouse experiments were combined with bulk TCR sequencing. Blister fluids/cells, PBMC and other biological samples were taken from patients in the acute stage or the recovery stage. Libraries were prepared using iRepertoire multiplex PCR, and a comparison was cited by the authors in which similar capture of abundant clonotypes was shown across iRepertoire and 5' RACE methods with or without UMI. Study-level results and caveats: All seven CBZ-SJS/TEN blister samples contained a public TCRbeta CDR3 (mean approximately 13%), which was undetectable or scarce in tolerant-control and healthy-donor PBMC. The authors noted that whether the public TCR generalizes to SJS/TEN caused by other drugs still needs further study.

Sequencing was performed on donors who were patients with carbamazepine-induced Stevens-Johnson syndrome or toxic epidermal necrolysis (CBZ-SJS/TEN). The peripheral blood repertoires were obtained from CBZ-SJS/TEN patients of Han Chinese origin (about five) and European origin (about 6). Next-generation sequencing was used to profile the T cell receptor repertoires of patients with drug-induced severe cutaneous adverse reactions in a search for drug-specific clonotypes. The RNA was isolated from either blister cells of skin lesions or peripheral blood mononuclear cells. Library preparation used the iRepertoire multiplex PCR system with TCR subtype-specific primers for both bulk and single-cell sequencing. Bulk TCR beta libraries were generated by multiplex PCR with primers targeting V, D and J gene regions. Each sample contributed roughly 90-550 ng of RNA as input for preparing the bulk TCR library. Bulk TCR beta amplicons were sequenced on an Illumina MiSeq. The authors' pipeline ran thus. Sample misassignments and low-quality sequencing reads were filtered out during quality control steps. CDR3 was defined as the amino acids between the V-gene Y[YFLI]C motif and the J-segment [FW]GXGT motif. The IMGT database served as the reference for assigning TRBV and TRBJ genes and CDR3 clonotypes. TRBV expression in each sample was normalized to the mean expression of the same gene in PBMC from 40 to 45 healthy donors. Based on TCRdb reprocessing of the reads, there is one entry per CDR3 protein sequence, and DNA is missing. TCRdb's processing, not the authors' own work, is the source of the V and J calls. The table for this sample lists tens of thousands of distinct CDR3 sequences. Jointly, the top ten make up just under 7.5% of the sample.

Of note for this clonotype: No cognate antigen has been identified for it.

The receptor's source is a human donor with toxic epidermal necrolysis, a severe cutaneous drug reaction. The sequenced sample was PBMCs.

CDR3 protein: CASSQQFIAGAFF. The chain is made from TRBV14 and TRBJ1-1. The germline V gene encodes CDR1 SGHDN and CDR2 FVKESK. The CDR3 goes from the cysteine to the phenylalanine over 13 residues. Nucleotide data are not available.